This T cell receptor (beta chain) is from a study of T cell clones after liver transplantation. Turning to the study itself: Standard immunosuppression, with no induction, continued until 12-24 months after transplant. Tolerant meant at least one year fully off immunosuppression without liver enzymes above twice normal.

Repertoires were generated with immunoSEQ multiplex PCR, while TCRdb's copy carries only in-frame clones and drops some. The sample gives 20,000 to 25,000 clones, around 75% of which show up once; around a third is in the top ten. Germline lookup yields CDR1 SGHVS and CDR2 FNYEAQ. The ends lost 5 bases at V and 4 bases at J; junction bases unmatched: 5. This CDR3 is 14 amino acids long. The TCR was taken from a human patient who received a liver transplant. The graft donor may account for some of the T cells. Sample: CD8+ T cells from blood, taken approximately 54 months after liver transplant. The chain joins TRBV7-6 to TRBJ1-1; 9 nucleotides agree with TRBD1. As DNA, the CDR3 is TGTGCCAGCAGCATCTCGACAGGGGGCACTGAAGCTTTCTTT. Its translation is CASSISTGGTEAFF.